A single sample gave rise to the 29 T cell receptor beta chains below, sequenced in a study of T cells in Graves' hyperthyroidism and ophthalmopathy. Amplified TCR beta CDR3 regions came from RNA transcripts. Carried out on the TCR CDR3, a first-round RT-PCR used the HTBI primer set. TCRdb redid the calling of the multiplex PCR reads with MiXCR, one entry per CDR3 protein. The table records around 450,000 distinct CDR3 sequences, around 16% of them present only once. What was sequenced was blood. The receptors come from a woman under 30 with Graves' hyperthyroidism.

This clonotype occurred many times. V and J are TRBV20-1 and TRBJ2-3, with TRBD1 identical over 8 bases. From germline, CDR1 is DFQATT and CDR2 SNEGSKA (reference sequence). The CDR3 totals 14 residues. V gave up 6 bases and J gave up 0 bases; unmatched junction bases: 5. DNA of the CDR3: TGCAGTGCAACGACAGGGGTGAGCACAGATACGCAGTATTTT. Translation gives CSATTGVSTDTQYF.

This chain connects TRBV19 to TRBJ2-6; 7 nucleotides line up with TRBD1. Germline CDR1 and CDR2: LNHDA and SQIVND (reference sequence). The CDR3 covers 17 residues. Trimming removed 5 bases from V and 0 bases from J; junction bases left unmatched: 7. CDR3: CASSADRWISGANVLTF. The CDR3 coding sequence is TGTGCCAGTAGTGCGGACAGGTGGATCTCTGGGGCCAACGTCCTGACTTTC.

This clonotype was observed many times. Here the CDR3 DNA reads TGTGCCTGGAGTGTACCCCGTGCCAGCGACCACACCGGGGAGCTGTTTTTT. Its translation: CAWSVPRASDHTGELFF. J is TRBJ2-2 and V is TRBV30; unclear D gene. CDR1 and CDR2 (germline): GTSNPN, SVGIG (reference sequence). V was cut by 0 bases and J by 3 bases, with 17 bases left in between. This CDR3 is 17 amino acids long. The full variable domain, rest sourced from reference TRBV30 and TRBJ2-2, is SQTIHQWPATLVQPVGSPLSLECTVEGTSNPNLYWYRQAAGRGLQLLFYSVGIGQISSEVPQNLSASRPQDRQFILSSKKLLLSDSGFYLCAWSVPRASDHTGELFFGEGSRLTVL.

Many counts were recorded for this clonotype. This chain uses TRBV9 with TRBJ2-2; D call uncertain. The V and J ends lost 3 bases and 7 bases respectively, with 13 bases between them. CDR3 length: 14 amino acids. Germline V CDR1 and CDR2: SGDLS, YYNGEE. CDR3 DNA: TGTGCCAGCAGCGGCCAGCCCCCCGGCGGGGAGCTGTTTTTT. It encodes CASSGQPPGGELFF.

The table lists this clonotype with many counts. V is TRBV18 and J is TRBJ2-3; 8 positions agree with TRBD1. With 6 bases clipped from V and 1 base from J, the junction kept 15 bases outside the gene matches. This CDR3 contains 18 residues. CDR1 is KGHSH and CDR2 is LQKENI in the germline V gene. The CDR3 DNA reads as TGTGCCAGCTCGGACGGGACAGGTCTTCCACGCGGCACAGATACGCAGTATTTT. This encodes CASSDGTGLPRGTDTQYF.

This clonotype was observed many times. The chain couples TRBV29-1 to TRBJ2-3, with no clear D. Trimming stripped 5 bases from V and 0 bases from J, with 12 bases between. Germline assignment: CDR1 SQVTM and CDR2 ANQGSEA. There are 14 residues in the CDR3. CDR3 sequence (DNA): TGCAGCGTTTTTATGATCTCTAGCACAGATACGCAGTATTTT. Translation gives CSVFMISSTDTQYF.

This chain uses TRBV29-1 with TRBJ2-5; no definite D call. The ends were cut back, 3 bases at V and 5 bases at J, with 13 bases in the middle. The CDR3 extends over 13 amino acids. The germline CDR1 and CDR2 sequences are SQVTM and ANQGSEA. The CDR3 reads CSVEGWQSETQYF. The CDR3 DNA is TGCAGCGTTGAGGGATGGCAGAGTGAGACCCAGTACTTC.

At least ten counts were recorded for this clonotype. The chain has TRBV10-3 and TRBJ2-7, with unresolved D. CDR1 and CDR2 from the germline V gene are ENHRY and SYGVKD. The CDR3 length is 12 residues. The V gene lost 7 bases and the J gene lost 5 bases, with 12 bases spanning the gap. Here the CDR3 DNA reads TGTGCCATCAATACCAACGGAGACGAGCAGTACTTC. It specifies CAINTNGDEQYF.

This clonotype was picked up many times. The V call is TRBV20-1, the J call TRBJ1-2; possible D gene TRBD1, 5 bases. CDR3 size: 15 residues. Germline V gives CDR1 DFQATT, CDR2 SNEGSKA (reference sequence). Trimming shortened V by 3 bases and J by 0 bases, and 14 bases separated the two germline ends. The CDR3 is CSASVQGDTNYGYTF. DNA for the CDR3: TGCAGTGCTAGCGTACAAGGGGATACTAACTATGGCTACACCTTC.

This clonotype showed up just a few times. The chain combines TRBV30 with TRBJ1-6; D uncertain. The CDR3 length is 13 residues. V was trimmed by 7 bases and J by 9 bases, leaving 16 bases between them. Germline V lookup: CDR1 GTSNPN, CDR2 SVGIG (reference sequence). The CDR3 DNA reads TGTGCCTTGGACCAGTCGGGCCGTTCACCCCTCCACTTT. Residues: CALDQSGRSPLHF.

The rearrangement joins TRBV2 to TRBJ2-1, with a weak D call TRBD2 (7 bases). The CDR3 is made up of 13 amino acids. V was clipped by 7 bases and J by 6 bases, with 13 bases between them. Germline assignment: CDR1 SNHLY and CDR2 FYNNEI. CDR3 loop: CASKGGGSNEQFF. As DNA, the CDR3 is TGTGCCAGCAAAGGGGGGGGCTCCAATGAGCAGTTCTTC.

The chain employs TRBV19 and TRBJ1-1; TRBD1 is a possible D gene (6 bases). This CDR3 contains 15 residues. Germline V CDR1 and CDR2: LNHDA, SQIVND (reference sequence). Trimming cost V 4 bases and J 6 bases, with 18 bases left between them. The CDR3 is CASSSQGGGHPEAFF. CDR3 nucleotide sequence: TGTGCCAGTAGTAGCCAAGGGGGGGGACACCCTGAAGCTTTCTTT.

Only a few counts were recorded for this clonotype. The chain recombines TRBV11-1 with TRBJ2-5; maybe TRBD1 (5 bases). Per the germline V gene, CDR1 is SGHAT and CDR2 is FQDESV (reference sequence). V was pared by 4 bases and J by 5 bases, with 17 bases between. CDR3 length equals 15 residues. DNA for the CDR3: TGTGCCAGCAGCTCAAGTTGGCAGGGATCGGAGACCCAGTACTTC. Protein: CASSSSWQGSETQYF.

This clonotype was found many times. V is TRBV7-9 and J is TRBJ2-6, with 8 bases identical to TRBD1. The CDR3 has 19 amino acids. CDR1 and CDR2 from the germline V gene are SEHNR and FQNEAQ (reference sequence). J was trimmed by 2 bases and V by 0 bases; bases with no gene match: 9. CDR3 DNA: TGTGCCAGCAGCTTAGCGCTGGGACAGGTAAAAGCTGGGGCCAACGTCCTGACTTTC. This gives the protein CASSLALGQVKAGANVLTF.

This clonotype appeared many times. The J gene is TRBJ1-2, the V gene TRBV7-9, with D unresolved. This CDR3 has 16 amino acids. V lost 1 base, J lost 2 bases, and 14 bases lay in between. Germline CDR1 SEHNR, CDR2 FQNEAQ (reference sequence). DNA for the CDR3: TGTGCCAGCAGCTTAGAATTCCATTCAAGCAACTATGGCTACACCTTC. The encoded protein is CASSLEFHSSNYGYTF. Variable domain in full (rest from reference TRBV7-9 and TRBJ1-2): DTGVSQNPRHKITKRGQNVTFRCDPISEHNRLYWYRQTLGQGPEFLTYFQNEAQLEKSRLLSDRFSAERPKGSFSTLEIQRTEQGDSAMYLCASSLEFHSSNYGYTFGSGTRLTVV.

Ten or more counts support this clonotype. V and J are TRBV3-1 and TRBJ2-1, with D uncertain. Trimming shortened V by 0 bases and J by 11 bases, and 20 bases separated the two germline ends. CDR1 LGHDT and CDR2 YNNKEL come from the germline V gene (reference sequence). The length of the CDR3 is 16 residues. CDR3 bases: TGTGCCAGCAGCCAAGACCTGGACCCCTCCATCTTAAAGCAGTTCTTC. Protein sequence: CASSQDLDPSILKQFF.

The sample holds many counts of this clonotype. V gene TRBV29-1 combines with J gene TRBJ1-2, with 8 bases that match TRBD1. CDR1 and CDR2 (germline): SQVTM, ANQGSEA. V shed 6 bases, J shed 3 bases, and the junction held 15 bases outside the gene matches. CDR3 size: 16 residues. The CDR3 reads CSVDGQGRSSDYGYTF. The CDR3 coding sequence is TGCAGCGTCGATGGACAGGGAAGAAGTTCGGACTATGGCTACACCTTC.

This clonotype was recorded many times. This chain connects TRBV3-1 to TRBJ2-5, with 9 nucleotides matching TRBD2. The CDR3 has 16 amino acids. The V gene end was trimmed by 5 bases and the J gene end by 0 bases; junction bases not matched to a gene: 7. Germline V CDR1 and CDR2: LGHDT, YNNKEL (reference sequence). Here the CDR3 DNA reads TGTGCCAGCAGCTCACTTAGCGGGGGATACCAAGAGACCCAGTACTTC. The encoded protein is CASSSLSGGYQETQYF.

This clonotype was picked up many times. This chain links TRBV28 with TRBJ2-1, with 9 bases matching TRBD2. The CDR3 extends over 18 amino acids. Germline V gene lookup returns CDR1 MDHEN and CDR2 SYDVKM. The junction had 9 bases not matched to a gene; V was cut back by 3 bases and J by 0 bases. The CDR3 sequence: CASSLRRGGGISYNEQFF. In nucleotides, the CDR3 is TGTGCCAGCAGTTTGAGGCGGGGGGGGGGAATCTCCTACAATGAGCAGTTCTTC.

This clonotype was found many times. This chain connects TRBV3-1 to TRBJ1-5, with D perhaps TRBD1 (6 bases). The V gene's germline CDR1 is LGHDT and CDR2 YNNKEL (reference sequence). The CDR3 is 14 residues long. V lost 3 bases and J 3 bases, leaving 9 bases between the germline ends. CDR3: CASSQGGLNQPQHF. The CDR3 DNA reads TGTGCCAGCAGCCAGGGGGGCCTCAATCAGCCCCAGCATTTT.

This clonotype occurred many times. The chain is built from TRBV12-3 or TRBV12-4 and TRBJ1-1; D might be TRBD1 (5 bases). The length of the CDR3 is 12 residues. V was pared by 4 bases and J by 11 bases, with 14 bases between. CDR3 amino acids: CASSSLSGHAFF. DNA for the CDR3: TGTGCCAGCAGTTCCCTCTCGGGGCACGCTTTCTTT.

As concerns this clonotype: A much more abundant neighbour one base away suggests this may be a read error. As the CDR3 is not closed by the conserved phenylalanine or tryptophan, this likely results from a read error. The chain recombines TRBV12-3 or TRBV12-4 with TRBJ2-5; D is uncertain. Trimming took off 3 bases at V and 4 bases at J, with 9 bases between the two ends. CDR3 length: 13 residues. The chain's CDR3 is CASSFLPLETQYL. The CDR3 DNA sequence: TGTGCCAGCAGTTTTCTCCCGCTAGAGACCCAGTACCTC.

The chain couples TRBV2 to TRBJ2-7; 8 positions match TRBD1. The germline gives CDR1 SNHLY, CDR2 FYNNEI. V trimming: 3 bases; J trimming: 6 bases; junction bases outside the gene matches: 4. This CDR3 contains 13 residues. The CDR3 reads CASSDRGRIEQYF. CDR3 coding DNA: TGTGCCAGCAGTGACAGGGGGCGAATCGAGCAGTACTTC.

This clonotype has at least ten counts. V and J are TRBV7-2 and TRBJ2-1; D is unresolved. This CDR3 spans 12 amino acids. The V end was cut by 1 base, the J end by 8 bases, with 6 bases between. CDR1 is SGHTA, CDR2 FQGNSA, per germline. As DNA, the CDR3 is TGTGCCAGCAGCTTAGTTCCGGATGAGCAGTTCTTC. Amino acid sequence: CASSLVPDEQFF. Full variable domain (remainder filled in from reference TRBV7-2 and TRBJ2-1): GAGVSQSPSNKVTEKGKDVELRCDPISGHTALYWYRQSLGQGLEFLIYFQGNSAPDKSGLPSDRFSAERTGGSVSTLTIQRTQQEDSAVYLCASSLVPDEQFFGPGTRLTVL.

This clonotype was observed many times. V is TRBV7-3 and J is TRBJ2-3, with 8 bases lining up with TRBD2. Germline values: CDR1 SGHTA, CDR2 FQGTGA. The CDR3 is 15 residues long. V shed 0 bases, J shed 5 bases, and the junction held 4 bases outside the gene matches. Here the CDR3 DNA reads TGTGCCAGCAGCTTAACAGCGGGAGCGAAAGATACGCAGTATTTT. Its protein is CASSLTAGAKDTQYF.

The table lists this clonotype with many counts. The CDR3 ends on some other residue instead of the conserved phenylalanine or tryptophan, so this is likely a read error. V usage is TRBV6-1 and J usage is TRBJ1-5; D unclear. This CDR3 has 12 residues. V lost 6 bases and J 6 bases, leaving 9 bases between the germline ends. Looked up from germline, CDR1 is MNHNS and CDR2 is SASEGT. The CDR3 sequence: CASRDFVQPQHL. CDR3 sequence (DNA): TGTGCCAGCAGAGATTTTGTTCAGCCCCAGCATCTT.

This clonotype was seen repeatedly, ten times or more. CDR3 in DNA: TGTGCCATCAGTGAGGGGGGCTCGGATGGCTACACCTTC. Its translation is CAISEGGSDGYTF. This chain connects TRBV10-3 to TRBJ1-2; D is possibly TRBD1 (6 bases). From germline, CDR1 is ENHRY and CDR2 SYGVKD. V lost 2 bases, J lost 6 bases, and 10 bases lay in between. The CDR3 has 13 residues.

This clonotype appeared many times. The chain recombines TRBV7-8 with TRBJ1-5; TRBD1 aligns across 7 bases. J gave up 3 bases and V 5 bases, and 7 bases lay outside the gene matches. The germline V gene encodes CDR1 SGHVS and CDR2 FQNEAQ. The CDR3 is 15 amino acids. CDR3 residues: CASSQGTVYNQPQHF. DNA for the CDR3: TGTGCCAGCAGCCAGGGGACAGTTTACAATCAGCCCCAGCATTTT.

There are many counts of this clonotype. CDR3 bases: TGTGCCAGCAGCTTGGATTTAGGGGCAAATGAGCAGTTCTTC. It specifies CASSLDLGANEQFF. V gene TRBV5-6 combines with J gene TRBJ2-1; perhaps TRBD1 as D (5 bases). This CDR3 contains 14 residues. Per germline, CDR1 SGHDT and CDR2 YYEEEE. Trimming stripped 0 bases from V and 7 bases from J, with 11 bases between.